This T cell receptor (beta chain) appears in the sequencing data of a study of human T cells and chemical hapten exposure. Study observations and caveats: Expanded TCRs were compared with controls, and the expanded TCRs formed significantly more large CDR3 similarity clusters.

This clonotype occurred many times. Its matching antigen is unknown. The length of the CDR3 is 16 residues. Germline V CDR1 and CDR2: MNHEY, SVGEGT. With V trimmed by 8 bases and J by 3 bases, 13 bases remained unmatched. TCRdb used MiXCR to reprocess the RACE reads, holding one entry per CDR3 protein. The data show tens of thousands of distinct CDR3 sequences, over 10% seen once. This sample's time point: patch test 3, about 24 weeks after DPC sensitization. Treatment denoted: therapeutic diphenylcyclopropenone sensitization with weekly scalp DPC. Suited to DPC and affected by alopecia, the donors ranged from 18 to 70 years old.

The genes are TRBV6-2 or TRBV6-3 and TRBJ2-5; 9 nucleotides line up with TRBD1. This clonotype was sampled from a man aged 25-40 years with alopecia areata. Some clones in this sample may be carry-over from other donors' samples. The source was whole blood, collected in connection with sensitization to the hapten diphenylcyclopropenone (DPC). The CDR3 nucleotides read TGTGCCAGCTGCCCCAAGGACAGGGGAAGGAAAGAGACCCAGTACTTC. This encodes CASCPKDRGRKETQYF.